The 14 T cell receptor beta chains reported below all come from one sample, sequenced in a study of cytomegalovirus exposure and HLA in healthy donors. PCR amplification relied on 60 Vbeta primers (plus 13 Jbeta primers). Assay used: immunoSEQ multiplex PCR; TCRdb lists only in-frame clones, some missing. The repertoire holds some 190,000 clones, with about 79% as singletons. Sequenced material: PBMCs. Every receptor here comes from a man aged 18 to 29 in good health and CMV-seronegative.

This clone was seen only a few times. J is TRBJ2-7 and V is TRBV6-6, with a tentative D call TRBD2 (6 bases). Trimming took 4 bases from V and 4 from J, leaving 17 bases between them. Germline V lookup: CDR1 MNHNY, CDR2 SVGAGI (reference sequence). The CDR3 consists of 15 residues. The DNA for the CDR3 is TGTGCCAGCAGTTCCCCGACCCTAGCGCGATACGAGCAGTACTTC. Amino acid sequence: CASSSPTLARYEQYF.

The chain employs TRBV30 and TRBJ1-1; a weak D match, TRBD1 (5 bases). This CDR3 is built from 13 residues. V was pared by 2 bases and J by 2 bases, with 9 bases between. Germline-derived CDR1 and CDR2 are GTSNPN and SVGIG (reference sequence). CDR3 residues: CAWSTDSNTEAFF. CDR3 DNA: TGTGCCTGGAGTACTGACAGTAACACTGAAGCTTTCTTT.

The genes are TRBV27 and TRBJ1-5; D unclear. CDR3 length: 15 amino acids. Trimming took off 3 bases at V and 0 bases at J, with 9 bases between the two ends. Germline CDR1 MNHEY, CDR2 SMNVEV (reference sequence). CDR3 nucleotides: TGTGCCAGCAGTTTCGACTCGGGTAGCAATCAGCCCCAGCATTTT. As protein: CASSFDSGSNQPQHF.

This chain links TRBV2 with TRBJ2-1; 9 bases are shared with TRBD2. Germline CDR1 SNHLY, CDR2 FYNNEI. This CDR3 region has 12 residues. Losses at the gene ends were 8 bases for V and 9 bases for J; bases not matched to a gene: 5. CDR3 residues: CASDVAGVEQFF. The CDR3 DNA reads TGTGCCAGCGATGTAGCGGGAGTTGAGCAGTTCTTC.

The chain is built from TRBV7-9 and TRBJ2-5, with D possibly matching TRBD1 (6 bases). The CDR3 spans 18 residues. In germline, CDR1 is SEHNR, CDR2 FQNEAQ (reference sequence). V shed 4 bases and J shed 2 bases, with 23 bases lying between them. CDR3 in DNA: TGTGCCAGCAGCTCCCCGAGGCGACAACGGGACATACAAGAGACCCAGTACTTC. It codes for CASSSPRRQRDIQETQYF.

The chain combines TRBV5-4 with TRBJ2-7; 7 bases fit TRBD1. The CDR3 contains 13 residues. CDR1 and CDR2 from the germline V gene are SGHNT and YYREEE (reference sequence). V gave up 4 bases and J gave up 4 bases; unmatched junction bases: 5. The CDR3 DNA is TGTGCCAGCAGCCCCGACAGGGCTTACGAGCAGTACTTC. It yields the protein CASSPDRAYEQYF.

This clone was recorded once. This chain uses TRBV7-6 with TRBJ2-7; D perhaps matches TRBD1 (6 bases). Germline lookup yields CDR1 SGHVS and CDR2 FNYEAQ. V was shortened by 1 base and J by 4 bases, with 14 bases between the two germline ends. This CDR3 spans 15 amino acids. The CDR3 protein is CASSLERGSLYEQYF. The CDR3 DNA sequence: TGTGCCAGCAGCTTAGAGAGGGGGAGCTTATACGAGCAGTACTTC. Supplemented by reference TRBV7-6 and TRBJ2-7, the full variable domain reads GAGVSQSPRYKVTKRGQDVALRCDPISGHVSLYWYRQALGQGPEFLTYFNYEAQQDKSGLPNDRFSAERPEGSISTLTIQRTEQRDSAMYRCASSLERGSLYEQYFGPGTRLTVT.

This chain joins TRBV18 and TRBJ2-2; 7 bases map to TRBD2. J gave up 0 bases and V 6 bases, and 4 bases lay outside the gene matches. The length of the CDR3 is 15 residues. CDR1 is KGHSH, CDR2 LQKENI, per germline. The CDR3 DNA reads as TGTGCCAGCTCTCGGGCGGGGGCGAACACCGGGGAGCTGTTTTTT. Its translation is CASSRAGANTGELFF.

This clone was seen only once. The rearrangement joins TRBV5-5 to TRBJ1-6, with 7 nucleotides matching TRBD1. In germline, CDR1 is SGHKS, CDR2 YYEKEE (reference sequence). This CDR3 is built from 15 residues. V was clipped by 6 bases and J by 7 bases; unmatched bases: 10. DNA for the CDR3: TGTGCCAGCACCAAAAGGGACAGACAAAATTCACCCCTCCACTTT. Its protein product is CASTKRDRQNSPLHF. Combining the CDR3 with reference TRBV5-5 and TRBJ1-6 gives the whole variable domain DAGVTQSPTHLIKTRGQQVTLRCSPISGHKSVSWYQQVLGQGPQFIFQYYEKEERGRGNFPDRFSARQFPNYSSELNVNALLLGDSALYLCASTKRDRQNSPLHFGNGTRLTVT.

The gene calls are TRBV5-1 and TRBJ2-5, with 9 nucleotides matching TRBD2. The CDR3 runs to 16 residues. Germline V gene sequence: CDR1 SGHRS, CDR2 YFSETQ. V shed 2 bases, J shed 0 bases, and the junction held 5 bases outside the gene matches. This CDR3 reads CASSLRLAEYQETQYF. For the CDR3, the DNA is TGCGCCAGCAGCTTAAGACTAGCGGAGTACCAAGAGACCCAGTACTTC. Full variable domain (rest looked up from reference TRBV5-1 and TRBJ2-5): KAGVTQTPRYLIKTRGQQVTLSCSPISGHRSVSWYQQTPGQGLQFLFEYFSETQRNKGNFPGRFSGRQFSNSRSEMNVSTLELGDSALYLCASSLRLAEYQETQYFGPGTRLLVL.

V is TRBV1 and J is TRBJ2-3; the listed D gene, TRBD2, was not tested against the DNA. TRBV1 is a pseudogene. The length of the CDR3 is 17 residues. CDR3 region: CTSSNKTSGELTDTQYF. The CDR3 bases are TGCACCAGCAGCAACAAGACTAGCGGGGAACTCACAGATACGCAGTATTTT.

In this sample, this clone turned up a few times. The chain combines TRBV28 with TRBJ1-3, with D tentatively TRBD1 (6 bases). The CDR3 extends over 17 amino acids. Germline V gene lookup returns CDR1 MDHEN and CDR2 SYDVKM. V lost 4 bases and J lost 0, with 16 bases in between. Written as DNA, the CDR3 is TGTGCCAGCAGTTGGGTGACAGGCCGAAGCTCTGGAAACACCATATATTTT. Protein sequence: CASSWVTGRSSGNTIYF.

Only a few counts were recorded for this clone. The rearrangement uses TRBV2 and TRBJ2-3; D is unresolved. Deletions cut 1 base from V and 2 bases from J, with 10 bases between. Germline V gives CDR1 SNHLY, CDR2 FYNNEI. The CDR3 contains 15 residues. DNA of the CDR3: TGTGCCAGCAGTGAAGTTGGCAGTACCACAGATACGCAGTATTTT. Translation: CASSEVGSTTDTQYF.

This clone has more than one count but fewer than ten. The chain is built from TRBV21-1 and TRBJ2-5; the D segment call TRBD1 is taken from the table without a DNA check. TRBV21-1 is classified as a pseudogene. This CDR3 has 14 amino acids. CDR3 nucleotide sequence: TGTGCCAGCAACATTACAGGGGGCTTGGAGACCCAGTACTTC. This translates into CASNITGGLETQYF.